This T cell receptor beta chain emerged from a study of blood T cell repertoires in COVID-19. Study information: Acute and convalescent COVID-19 samples came from the United States, Italy and Spain.

This CDR3 has 12 residues. Between the trimmed V and J ends, which lost 8 bases and 4 bases, there was a span of 12 bases. Germline V gene lookup returns CDR1 SNHLY and CDR2 FYNNEI. Recovery meant two consecutive negative NP/OP PCR tests, professional clearance, or resolved symptoms. This clone was recorded a few times. Using immunoSEQ multiplex PCR, the repertoire was profiled, and TCRdb retains in-frame clones only, with some absent. The repertoire holds 200,000 to 250,000 clones, with around 85% as singletons. The genes are TRBV2 and TRBJ2-7, with D unclear. The sequence derives from a man aged 35 to 55 who had recovered from COVID-19. Sequenced: PBMCs or T cells enriched from blood (not recorded which). The CDR3 reads CASRLQLYEQYF. In DNA form, the CDR3 reads TGTGCCAGCCGGCTACAGCTTTACGAGCAGTACTTC.